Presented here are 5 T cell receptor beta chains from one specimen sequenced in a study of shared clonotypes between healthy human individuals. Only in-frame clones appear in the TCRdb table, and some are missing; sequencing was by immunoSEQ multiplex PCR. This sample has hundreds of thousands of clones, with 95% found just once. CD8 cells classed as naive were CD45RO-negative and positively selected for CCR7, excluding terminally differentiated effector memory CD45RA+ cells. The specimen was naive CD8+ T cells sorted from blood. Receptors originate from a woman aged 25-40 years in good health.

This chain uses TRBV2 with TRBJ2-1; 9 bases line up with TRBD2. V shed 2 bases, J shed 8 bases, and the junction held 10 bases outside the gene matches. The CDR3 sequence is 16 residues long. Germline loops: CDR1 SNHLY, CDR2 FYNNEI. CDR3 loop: CASSESSGMVGDEQFF. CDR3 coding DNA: TGTGCCAGCAGTGAATCTAGCGGGATGGTAGGGGATGAGCAGTTCTTC.

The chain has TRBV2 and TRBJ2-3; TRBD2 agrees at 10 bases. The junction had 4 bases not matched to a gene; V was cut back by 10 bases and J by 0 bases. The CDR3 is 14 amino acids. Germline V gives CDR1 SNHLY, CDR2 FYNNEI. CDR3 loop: CATQTSGSTDTQYF. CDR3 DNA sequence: TGTGCCACCCAGACTAGCGGGAGCACAGATACGCAGTATTTT.

The CDR3 loop reads CASSDPPQYF. CDR3 DNA sequence: TGTGCCAGCAGTGACCCACCCCAGTACTTC. This chain connects TRBV2 to TRBJ2-5; D ambiguous. Germline V gives CDR1 SNHLY, CDR2 FYNNEI. Between the trimmed V and J ends, which lost 3 bases and 9 bases, there was a span of 5 bases. The CDR3 extends over 10 amino acids.

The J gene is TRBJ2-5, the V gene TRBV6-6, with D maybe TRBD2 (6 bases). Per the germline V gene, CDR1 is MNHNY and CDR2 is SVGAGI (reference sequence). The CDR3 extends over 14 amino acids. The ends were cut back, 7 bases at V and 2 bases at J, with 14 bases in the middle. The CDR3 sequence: CASTFGGTQETQYF. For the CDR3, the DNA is TGTGCCAGCACGTTCGGCGGGACGCAAGAGACCCAGTACTTC.

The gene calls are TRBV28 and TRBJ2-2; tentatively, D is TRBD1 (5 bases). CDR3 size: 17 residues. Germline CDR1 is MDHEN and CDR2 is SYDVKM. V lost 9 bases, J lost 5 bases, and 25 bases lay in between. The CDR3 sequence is CASTFKLIIKGTGELFF. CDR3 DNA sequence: TGTGCCAGTACTTTCAAACTTATAATCAAGGGGACCGGGGAGCTGTTTTTT. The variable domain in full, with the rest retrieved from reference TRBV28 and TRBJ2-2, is DVKVTQSSRYLVKRTGEKVFLECVQDMDHENMFWYRQDPGLGLRLIYFSYDVKMKEKGDIPEGYSVSREKKERFSLILESASTNQTSMYLCASTFKLIIKGTGELFFGEGSRLTVL.